These T cell receptor beta chains were read from a single sample in a study of T-cell memory formation after mild COVID-19. One entry per CDR3 protein results from TCRdb running MiXCR on the 5' RACE reads. The table has a few hundred thousand distinct CDR3 sequences, 14% seen once. The sequenced sample was PBMCs or a T cell subset sorted from them (not recorded which). These receptors all stem from a young man who had mild COVID-19 (a few samples of this study predate the infection). Cell type and time point are not known. CDR3s include the opening cysteine and the closing phenylalanine or tryptophan. D genes are given only for firm matches. Not all rows give a size; the values are once, few, many and, for expanded clones, a class.

D gene,V gene,clone size,J gene,CDR3 protein,CDR3 DNA
-,TRBV5-1,few,TRBJ2-7,CASSLGAILYEQYF,TGCGCCAGCAGCTTGGGCGCCATCCTCTACGAGCAGTACTTC
-,TRBV20-1,-,TRBJ1-1,CSTLTTGGPGAFF,TGCAGTACACTAACAACGGGGGGCCCTGGCGCTTTCTTT
-,TRBV5-4,few,TRBJ2-1,CASSLVDGNEQFF,TGTGCCAGCAGCCTTGTGGACGGCAATGAGCAGTTCTTC
TRBD1,TRBV7-9,many,TRBJ2-7,CASSPPTGYEQYF,TGTGCCAGCAGCCCACCGACAGGGTACGAGCAGTACTTC
-,TRBV9,few,TRBJ1-5,CASSERGYSNQPQHF,TGTGCCAGCAGCGAGAGAGGTTATAGCAATCAGCCCCAGCATTTT
-,TRBV6-5,many,TRBJ1-2,CASSYSLTGGYTF,TGTGCCAGCAGTTACTCGTTAACTGGCGGCTACACCTTC
-,TRBV20-1,few,TRBJ1-5,CSARIQGRGNQPQHF,TGCAGTGCTAGAATTCAGGGGCGGGGGAATCAGCCCCAGCATTTT
TRBD2,TRBV6-6,-,TRBJ2-3,CASSYSPGLAGTDTQYF,TGTGCCAGCAGTTACTCTCCGGGACTAGCGGGCACAGATACGCAGTATTTT
TRBD1,TRBV6-5,-,TRBJ2-1,CASSRTDREYNEQFF,TGTGCCAGCAGTCGGACGGACAGGGAATACAATGAGCAGTTCTTC
-,TRBV5-1,-,TRBJ2-1,CASSLALDYNEQFF,TGCGCCAGCAGCTTGGCACTAGACTACAATGAGCAGTTCTTC
-,TRBV6-5,few,TRBJ2-1,CASREDNEQFF,TGTGCCAGCAGGGAAGACAATGAGCAGTTCTTC
-,TRBV6-5,-,TRBJ2-1,CASSAWGAMDEQFF,TGTGCCAGCAGTGCTTGGGGGGCGATGGATGAGCAGTTCTTC
-,TRBV5-1,many,TRBJ1-1,CASSLVPANTEAFF,TGCGCCAGCAGCTTGGTTCCGGCGAACACTGAAGCTTTCTTT
-,TRBV5-1,few,TRBJ1-6,CASSLAYRENSPLHF,TGCGCCAGCAGCTTGGCTTACAGGGAGAATTCACCCCTCCACTTT
-,TRBV5-1,-,TRBJ2-5,CASSLFGAIGETQYF,TGCGCCAGCAGCTTGTTCGGAGCAATTGGGGAGACCCAGTACTTC
TRBD2,TRBV4-1,few,TRBJ2-3,CASSQDQLGGGDTQYF,TGCGCCAGCAGCCAAGATCAGCTGGGGGGGGGAGATACGCAGTATTTT
-,TRBV20-1,-,TRBJ1-2,CSARTSLWGYTF,TGCAGTGCTAGAACCAGTCTATGGGGCTACACCTTC
-,TRBV7-2,-,TRBJ2-3,CASSLEGQAGTQYF,TGTGCCAGCAGCTTAGAAGGACAAGCTGGCACGCAGTATTTT
TRBD2,TRBV20-1,-,TRBJ2-1,CSAMSGGASYEQFF,TGCAGTGCTATGAGCGGGGGGGCCTCGTATGAGCAGTTCTTC
TRBD2,TRBV4-2,many,TRBJ2-7,CASGAGDVYEQYF,TGTGCCAGCGGAGCGGGGGATGTCTACGAGCAGTACTTC
-,TRBV7-2,-,TRBJ2-3,CASSLAQVADTQYF,TGTGCCAGCAGCTTAGCCCAGGTCGCAGATACGCAGTATTTT
-,TRBV11-2,few,TRBJ2-5,CASSLTYRDRETQYF,TGTGCCAGCAGCCTTACTTACCGGGACCGAGAGACCCAGTACTTC
-,TRBV19,-,TRBJ1-5,CASSMSGLGFSQPQHF,TGTGCCAGTAGTATGAGCGGTTTGGGGTTCAGTCAGCCCCAGCATTTT
-,TRBV21-1,-,TRBJ1-5,CASSKIEGWQLSNQPQHF,TGTGCCAGCAGCAAAATTGAGGGGTGGCAGCTTAGCAATCAGCCCCAGCATTTT
TRBD2,TRBV11-3,few,TRBJ2-1,CASSPRGGRNEQFF,TGTGCCAGCAGCCCCCGGGGGGGGCGAAATGAGCAGTTCTTC
-,TRBV4-2,once,TRBJ1-5,CASSQEFLGNQPQHF,TGTGCCAGCAGCCAAGAATTCCTGGGCAATCAGCCCCAGCATTTT
TRBD2,TRBV5-8,few,TRBJ2-7,CASSIGTSDEQYF,TGTGCCAGCAGCATCGGGACTAGCGACGAGCAGTACTTC
-,TRBV6-2/TRBV6-3,few,TRBJ2-1,CASSLRRSSYNEQFF,TGTGCCAGCAGTTTAAGGCGTAGCTCCTACAATGAGCAGTTCTTC
-,TRBV6-4,-,TRBJ2-5,CASSDSRESDCTTSQETQYF,TGTGCCAGCAGTGACTCGAGGGAAAGTGACTGTACCACGTCACAAGAGACCCAGTACTTC
TRBD1,TRBV5-4,-,TRBJ1-6,CASSFGRDRVNSPLHF,TGTGCCAGCAGCTTTGGCCGGGACAGGGTCAATTCACCCCTCCACTTT
-,TRBV4-3,-,TRBJ1-1,CASRDIWQTRTEAFF,TGCGCCAGCAGGGACATTTGGCAGACGAGGACTGAAGCTTTCTTT
-,TRBV29-1,-,TRBJ2-5,CSVEEGVETQYF,TGCAGCGTTGAAGAGGGGGTGGAGACCCAGTACTTC
TRBD1,TRBV30,few,TRBJ1-3,CAWSHRGSTGNTIYF,TGTGCCTGGAGTCACAGGGGGAGCACTGGAAACACCATATATTTT
-,TRBV7-9,few,TRBJ2-1,CASSARDYNEQFF,TGTGCCAGCAGCGCCAGGGATTACAATGAGCAGTTCTTC
-,TRBV6-5,-,TRBJ1-1,CASHAPGLVTEAFF,TGTGCCAGCCACGCCCCGGGACTGGTCACTGAAGCTTTCTTT
-,TRBV7-9,few,TRBJ2-5,CASSLYRDGTQYF,TGTGCCAGCAGCTTATACAGGGACGGGACCCAGTACTTC
TRBD1,TRBV7-9,few,TRBJ1-6,CASSPGGSGGSPLHF,TGTGCCAGCAGCCCGGGGGGTTCAGGGGGCTCACCCCTCCACTTT
-,TRBV7-2,few,TRBJ1-5,CASSLGAGNRGDQPQHF,TGTGCCAGCAGCTTAGGGGCAGGGAATCGGGGGGATCAGCCCCAGCATTTT